These 10 T cell receptor beta chains came from one sample sequenced in a study of CXCR3-negative and CXCR3-positive naive CD8 T cells (dated by TCRdb to about 2019). What the work shows at the level of the full study, not this receptor alone: TRB CDR3s from CXCR3-positive naive cells showed higher hydrophobicity (lower Kidera factor 4), lower energy, and higher strength and volume indices than CXCR3-negative naive cells.

No antigen is known for these receptors. The sequencer was a NextSeq 550. The Human TCR Profiling Kit (MiLaboratory) was used to prepare UMI-labeled 5' RACE TRB cDNA libraries. Each CDR3 protein sequence appears as one entry after TCRdb reprocessed the reads, and no DNA is included. The sample table records about 150,000 distinct CDR3 sequences. Approximately 0.46% of the sample is in the top ten clones. The sequencing input was naive CXCR3+ CD8+ T cells from blood. The cell subset or site label, as the study defines it: CD45RO-CCR7+CD27+CD95- naive CD8+ T cells expressing CXCR3 (TNR3+). These receptors originate from a human donor in good health. Some clones in this sample may be carry-over from other donors' samples.

The chain employs TRBV6-4 and TRBJ2-3; as DNA is missing, the TRBD1 call by TCRdb cannot be tested. Germline V gene data show CDR1 as MRHNA and CDR2 as SNTAGT. The CDR3 spans 14 residues. CDR3 sequence: CASSDGTGADTQYF.

V and J are TRBV5-4 and TRBJ2-1; TCRdb returns TRBD1, unconfirmable since there is no DNA. Germline V gives CDR1 SGHNT, CDR2 YYREEE (reference sequence). The CDR3 runs to 15 residues. This CDR3 reads CASSLGWGRVDEQFF.

The rearrangement joins TRBV7-2 to TRBJ2-3. Per germline, CDR1 SGHTA and CDR2 FQGNSA. The CDR3 totals 13 residues. CDR3 residues: CASSPWVTDTQYF.

This rearrangement joins TRBV13 to TRBJ2-3; TCRdb calls TRBD2, which cannot be checked without DNA. CDR1 is PRHDT and CDR2 is FYEKMQ in the germline V gene (reference sequence). The CDR3 is 19 amino acids. This CDR3 is CASSLVGTSGSLSPDTQYF.

V gene TRBV29-1 combines with J gene TRBJ2-1. This CDR3 contains 14 residues. CDR1 and CDR2 from the germline V gene are SQVTM and ANQGSEA. The CDR3: CSVVGQAFYNEQFF.

The rearrangement links TRBV20-1 to TRBJ2-7. The CDR3 length is 16 residues. Germline V CDR1 and CDR2: DFQATT, SNEGSKA (reference sequence). CDR3 protein: CSARDGVAGTSYEQYF.

J is TRBJ2-7 and V is TRBV27; TCRdb selects TRBD1, and the lack of DNA leaves this call unchecked. Germline lookup yields CDR1 MNHEY and CDR2 SMNVEV (reference sequence). There are 14 residues in the CDR3. CDR3: CASSPRPTDGGQYF.

The chain recombines TRBV5-1 with TRBJ2-5; absent DNA, TCRdb's TRBD1 call cannot be checked. The germline V gene encodes CDR1 SGHRS and CDR2 YFSETQ. CDR3 length: 14 residues. CDR3 in amino acids: CASSLITGQETQYF. The whole variable domain, filled in from reference TRBV5-1 and TRBJ2-5, reads KAGVTQTPRYLIKTRGQQVTLSCSPISGHRSVSWYQQTPGQGLQFLFEYFSETQRNKGNFPGRFSGRQFSNSRSEMNVSTLELGDSALYLCASSLITGQETQYFGPGTRLLVL.

The rearrangement links TRBV7-9 to TRBJ2-7. Germline lookup yields CDR1 SEHNR and CDR2 FQNEAQ (reference sequence). This CDR3 spans 13 amino acids. The CDR3 sequence is CASSLPYPYEQYF.

The rearrangement links TRBV4-1 to TRBJ2-1; no DNA is available, so the TRBD2 call from TCRdb remains unchecked. Looked up from germline, CDR1 is MGHRA and CDR2 is YSYEKL. CDR3 length: 16 residues. The CDR3 sequence is CASSHGGTSGYNEQFF.